The clone carrying this TCR beta chain appeared many times. Antigen: not known. The CDR3 end lies 3 residues beyond the end of the read and is filled in from the germline J gene. Sequencing used immunoSEQ multiplex PCR; TCRdb keeps in-frame clones, though not all of them. Listed for the sample are approximately 44,000 clones, none seen a single time. The record originates from a study of T cell clonality in common variable immunodeficiency. Points from the study as a whole: Compared with controls, CVID subjects had fewer shared TCRbeta clones. Compared with healthy controls, CVID subjects showed increased TCRbeta clonality, mostly in about a third.

Trimming pared 1 base from V and 3 bases from J, leaving 15 bases between. This CDR3 is built from 15 residues. Per the germline V gene, CDR1 is GTSNPN and CDR2 is SVGIG (reference sequence). The V call is TRBV30, the J call TRBJ1-2; D call uncertain. The receptor was derived from a person aged 18 to 75 in good health. The specimen sequenced was peripheral blood mononuclear cells. The DNA read from the CDR3 is TGTGCCTGGAGTGAAGGCACCCTCAGATACTATGGC. It codes for CAWSEGTLRYYG. In full, the CDR3 is CAWSEGTLRYYGYTF.